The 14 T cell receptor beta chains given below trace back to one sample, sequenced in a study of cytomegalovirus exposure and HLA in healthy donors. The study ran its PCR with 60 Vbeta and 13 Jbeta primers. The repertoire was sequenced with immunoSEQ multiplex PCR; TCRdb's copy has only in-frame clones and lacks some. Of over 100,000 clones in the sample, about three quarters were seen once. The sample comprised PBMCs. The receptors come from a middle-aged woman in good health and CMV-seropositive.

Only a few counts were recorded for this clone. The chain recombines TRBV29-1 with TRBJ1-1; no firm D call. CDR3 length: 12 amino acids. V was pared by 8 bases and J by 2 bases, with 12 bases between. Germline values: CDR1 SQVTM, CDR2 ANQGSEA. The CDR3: CSFVQTNTEAFF. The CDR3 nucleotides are TGCAGCTTCGTCCAGACTAACACTGAAGCTTTCTTT.

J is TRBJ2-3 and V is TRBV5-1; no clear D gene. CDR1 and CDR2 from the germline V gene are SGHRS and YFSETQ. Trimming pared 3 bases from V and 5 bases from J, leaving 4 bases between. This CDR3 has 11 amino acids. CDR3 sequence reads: CASSYGDTQYF. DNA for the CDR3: TGCGCCAGCAGCTACGGAGATACGCAGTATTTT.

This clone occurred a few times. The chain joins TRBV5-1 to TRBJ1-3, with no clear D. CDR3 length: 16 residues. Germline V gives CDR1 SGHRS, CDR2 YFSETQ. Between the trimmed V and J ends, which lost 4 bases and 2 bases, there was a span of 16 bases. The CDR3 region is CASSLARGRAGNTIYF. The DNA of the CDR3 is TGCGCCAGCAGCCTCGCACGGGGAAGGGCTGGAAACACCATATATTTT. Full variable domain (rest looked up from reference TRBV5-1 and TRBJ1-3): KAGVTQTPRYLIKTRGQQVTLSCSPISGHRSVSWYQQTPGQGLQFLFEYFSETQRNKGNFPGRFSGRQFSNSRSEMNVSTLELGDSALYLCASSLARGRAGNTIYFGEGSWLTVV.

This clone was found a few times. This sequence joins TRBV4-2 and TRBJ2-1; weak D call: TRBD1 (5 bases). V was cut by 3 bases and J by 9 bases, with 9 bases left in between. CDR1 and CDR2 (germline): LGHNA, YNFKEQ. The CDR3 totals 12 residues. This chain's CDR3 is CASSHDRGEQFF. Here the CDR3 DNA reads TGTGCCAGCAGCCATGATAGGGGTGAGCAGTTCTTC.

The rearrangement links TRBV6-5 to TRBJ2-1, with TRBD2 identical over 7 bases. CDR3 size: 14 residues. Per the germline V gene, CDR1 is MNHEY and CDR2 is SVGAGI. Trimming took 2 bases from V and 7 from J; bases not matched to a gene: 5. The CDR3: CASSYGLAANEQFF. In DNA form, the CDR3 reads TGTGCCAGCAGTTACGGGCTAGCGGCTAATGAGCAGTTCTTC.

The CDR3 region is CASSLDQGARTEAFF. CDR3 nucleotide sequence: TGTGCCAGCAGCTTAGATCAGGGGGCGCGGACTGAAGCTTTCTTT. The J gene is TRBJ1-1, the V gene TRBV11-1, with 8 bases fitting TRBD1. From germline, CDR1 is SGHAT and CDR2 FQDESV (reference sequence). The junction had 6 bases not matched to a gene; V was cut back by 1 base and J by 5 bases. The CDR3 extends over 15 amino acids.

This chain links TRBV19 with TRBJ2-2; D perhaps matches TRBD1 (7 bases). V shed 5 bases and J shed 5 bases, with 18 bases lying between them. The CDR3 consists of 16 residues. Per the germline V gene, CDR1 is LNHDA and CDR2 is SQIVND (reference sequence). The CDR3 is CASSPHKTGRTGELFF. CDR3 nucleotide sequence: TGTGCCAGTAGTCCACATAAGACAGGGAGGACCGGGGAGCTGTTTTTT. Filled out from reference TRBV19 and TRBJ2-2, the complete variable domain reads DGGITQSPKYLFRKEGQNVTLSCEQNLNHDAMYWYRQDPGQGLRLIYYSQIVNDFQKGDIAEGYSVSREKKESFPLTVTSAQKNPTAFYLCASSPHKTGRTGELFFGEGSRLTVL.

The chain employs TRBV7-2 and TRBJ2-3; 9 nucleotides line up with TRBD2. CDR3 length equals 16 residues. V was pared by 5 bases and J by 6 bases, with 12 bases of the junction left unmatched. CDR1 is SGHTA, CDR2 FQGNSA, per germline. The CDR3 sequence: CASSPRGAGGGDTQYF. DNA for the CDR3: TGTGCCAGCAGCCCCAGAGGAGCGGGGGGAGGGGATACGCAGTATTTT.

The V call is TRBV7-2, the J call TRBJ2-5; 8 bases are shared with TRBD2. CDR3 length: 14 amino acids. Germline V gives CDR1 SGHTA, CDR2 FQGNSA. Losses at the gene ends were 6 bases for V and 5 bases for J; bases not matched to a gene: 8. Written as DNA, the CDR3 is TGTGCCAGCAGACACAACAGCGGGGGTGAGACCCAGTACTTC. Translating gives CASRHNSGGETQYF. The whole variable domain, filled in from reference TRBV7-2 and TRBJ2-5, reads GAGVSQSPSNKVTEKGKDVELRCDPISGHTALYWYRQSLGQGLEFLIYFQGNSAPDKSGLPSDRFSAERTGGSVSTLTIQRTQQEDSAVYLCASRHNSGGETQYFGPGTRLLVL.

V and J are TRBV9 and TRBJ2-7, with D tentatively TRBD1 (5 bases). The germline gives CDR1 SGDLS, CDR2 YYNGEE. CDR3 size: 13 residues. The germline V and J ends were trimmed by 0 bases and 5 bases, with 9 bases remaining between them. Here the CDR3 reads CASSVVLGDEQYF. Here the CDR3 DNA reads TGTGCCAGCAGCGTAGTCTTAGGGGACGAGCAGTACTTC.

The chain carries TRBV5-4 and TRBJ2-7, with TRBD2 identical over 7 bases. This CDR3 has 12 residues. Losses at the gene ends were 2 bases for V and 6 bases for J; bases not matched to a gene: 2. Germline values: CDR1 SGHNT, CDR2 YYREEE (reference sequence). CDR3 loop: CASSLGEGEQYF. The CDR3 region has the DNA TGTGCCAGCAGCTTAGGGGAGGGCGAGCAGTACTTC.

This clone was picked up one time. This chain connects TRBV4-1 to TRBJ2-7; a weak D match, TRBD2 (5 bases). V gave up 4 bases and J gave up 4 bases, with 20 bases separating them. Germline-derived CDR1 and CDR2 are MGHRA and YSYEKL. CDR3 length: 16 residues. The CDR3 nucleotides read TGCGCCAGCAGCCCCCGAGCGGACTCAGCCCCTTACGAGCAGTACTTC. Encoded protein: CASSPRADSAPYEQYF.

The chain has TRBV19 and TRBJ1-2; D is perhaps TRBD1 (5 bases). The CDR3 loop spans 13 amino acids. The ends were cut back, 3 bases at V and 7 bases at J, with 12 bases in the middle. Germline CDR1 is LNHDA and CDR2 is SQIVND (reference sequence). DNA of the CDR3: TGTGCCAGTAGTATCCCTCAGGGTGGTGGCTACACCTTC. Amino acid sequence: CASSIPQGGGYTF.

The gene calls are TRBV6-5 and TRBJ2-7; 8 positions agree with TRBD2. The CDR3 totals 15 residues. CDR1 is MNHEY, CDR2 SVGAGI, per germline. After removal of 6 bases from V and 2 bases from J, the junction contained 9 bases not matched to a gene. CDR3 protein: CASRPTSGAPYEQYF. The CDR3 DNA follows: TGTGCCAGCAGGCCTACTAGCGGTGCGCCCTACGAGCAGTACTTC.